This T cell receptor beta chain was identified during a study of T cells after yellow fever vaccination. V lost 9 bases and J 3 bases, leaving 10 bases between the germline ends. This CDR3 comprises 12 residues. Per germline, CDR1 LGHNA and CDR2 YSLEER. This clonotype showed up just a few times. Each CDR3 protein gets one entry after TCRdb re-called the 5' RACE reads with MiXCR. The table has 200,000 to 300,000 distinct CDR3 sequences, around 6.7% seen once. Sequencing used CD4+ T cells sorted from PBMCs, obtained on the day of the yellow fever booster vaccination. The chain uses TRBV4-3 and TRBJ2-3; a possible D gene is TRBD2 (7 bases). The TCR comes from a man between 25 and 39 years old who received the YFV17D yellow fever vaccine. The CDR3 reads CARRGGTDTQYF. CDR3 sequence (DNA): TGCGCCAGGAGGGGGGGGACAGATACGCAGTATTTT.